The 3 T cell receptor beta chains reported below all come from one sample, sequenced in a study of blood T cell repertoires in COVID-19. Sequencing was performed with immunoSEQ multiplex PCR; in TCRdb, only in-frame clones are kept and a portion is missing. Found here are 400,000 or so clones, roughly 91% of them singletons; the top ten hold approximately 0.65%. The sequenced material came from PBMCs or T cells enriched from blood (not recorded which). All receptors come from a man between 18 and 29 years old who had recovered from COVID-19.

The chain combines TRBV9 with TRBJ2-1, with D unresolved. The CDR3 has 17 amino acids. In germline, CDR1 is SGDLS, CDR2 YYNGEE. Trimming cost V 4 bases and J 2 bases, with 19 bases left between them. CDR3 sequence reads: CASSHSISRNTYNEQFF. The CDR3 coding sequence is TGTGCCAGCAGCCACTCGATTTCTAGGAATACCTACAATGAGCAGTTCTTC.

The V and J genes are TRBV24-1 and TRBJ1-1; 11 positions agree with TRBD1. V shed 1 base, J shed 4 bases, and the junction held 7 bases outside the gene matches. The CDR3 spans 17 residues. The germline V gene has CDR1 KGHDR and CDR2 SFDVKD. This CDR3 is CATSDLYTGTGGTEAFF. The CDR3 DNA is TGTGCCACCAGTGATTTATATACCGGGACAGGGGGCACTGAAGCTTTCTTT.

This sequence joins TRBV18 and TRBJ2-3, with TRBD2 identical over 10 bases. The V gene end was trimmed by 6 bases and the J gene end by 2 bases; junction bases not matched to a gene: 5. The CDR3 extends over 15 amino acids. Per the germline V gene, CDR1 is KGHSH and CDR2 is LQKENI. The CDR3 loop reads CASSRTSGYTDTQYF. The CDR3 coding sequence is TGTGCCAGCTCTAGGACTAGCGGATACACAGATACGCAGTATTTT.